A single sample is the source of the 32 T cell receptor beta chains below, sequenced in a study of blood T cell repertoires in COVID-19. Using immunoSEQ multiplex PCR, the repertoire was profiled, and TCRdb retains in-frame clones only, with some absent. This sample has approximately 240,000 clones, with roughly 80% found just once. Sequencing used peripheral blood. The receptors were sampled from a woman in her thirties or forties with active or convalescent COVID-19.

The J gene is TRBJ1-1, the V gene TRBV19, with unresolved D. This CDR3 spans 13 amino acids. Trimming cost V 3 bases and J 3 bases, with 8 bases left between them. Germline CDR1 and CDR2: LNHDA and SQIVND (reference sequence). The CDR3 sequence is CASSIYEYTEAFF. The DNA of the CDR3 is TGTGCCAGTAGTATTTATGAGTACACTGAAGCTTTCTTT. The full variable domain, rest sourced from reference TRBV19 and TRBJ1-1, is DGGITQSPKYLFRKEGQNVTLSCEQNLNHDAMYWYRQDPGQGLRLIYYSQIVNDFQKGDIAEGYSVSREKKESFPLTVTSAQKNPTAFYLCASSIYEYTEAFFGQGTRLTVV.

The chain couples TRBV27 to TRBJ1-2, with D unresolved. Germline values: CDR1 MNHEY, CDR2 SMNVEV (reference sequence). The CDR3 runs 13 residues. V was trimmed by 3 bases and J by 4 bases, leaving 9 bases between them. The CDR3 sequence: CASSFPSGYGYTF. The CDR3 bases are TGTGCCAGCAGTTTTCCCTCAGGCTATGGCTACACCTTC.

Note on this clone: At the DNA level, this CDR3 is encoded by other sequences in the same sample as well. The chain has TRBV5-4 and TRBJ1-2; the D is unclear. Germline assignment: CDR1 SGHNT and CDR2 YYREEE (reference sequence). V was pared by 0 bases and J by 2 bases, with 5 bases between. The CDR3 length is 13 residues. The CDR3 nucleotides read TGTGCCAGCAGCTTGGTTCAGAACTATGGCTACACCTTC. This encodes CASSLVQNYGYTF. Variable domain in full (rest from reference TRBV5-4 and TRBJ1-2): ETGVTQSPTHLIKTRGQQVTLRCSSQSGHNTVSWYQQALGQGPQFIFQYYREEENGRGNFPPRFSGLQFPNYSSELNVNALELDDSALYLCASSLVQNYGYTFGSGTRLTVV.

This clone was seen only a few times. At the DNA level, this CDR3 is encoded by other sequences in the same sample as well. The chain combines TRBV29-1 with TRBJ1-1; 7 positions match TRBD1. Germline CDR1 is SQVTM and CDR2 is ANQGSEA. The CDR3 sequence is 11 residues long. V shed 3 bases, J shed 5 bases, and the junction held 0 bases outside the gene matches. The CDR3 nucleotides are TGCAGCGTTGACAGGGGGACTGAAGCTTTCTTT. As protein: CSVDRGTEAFF.

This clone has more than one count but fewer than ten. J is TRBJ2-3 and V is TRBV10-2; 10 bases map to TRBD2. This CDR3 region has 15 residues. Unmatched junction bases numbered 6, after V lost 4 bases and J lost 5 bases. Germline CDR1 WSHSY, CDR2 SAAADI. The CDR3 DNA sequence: TGCGCCAGCAGTGTGGTAGCGGGGGGAATAGATACGCAGTATTTT. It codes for CASSVVAGGIDTQYF.

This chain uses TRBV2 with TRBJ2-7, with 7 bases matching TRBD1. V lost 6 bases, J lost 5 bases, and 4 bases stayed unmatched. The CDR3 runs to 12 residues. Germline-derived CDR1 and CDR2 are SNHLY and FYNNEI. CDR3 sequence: CASSAGGNEQYV. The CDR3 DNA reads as TGTGCCAGCAGCGCAGGGGGAAACGAGCAGTACGTC.

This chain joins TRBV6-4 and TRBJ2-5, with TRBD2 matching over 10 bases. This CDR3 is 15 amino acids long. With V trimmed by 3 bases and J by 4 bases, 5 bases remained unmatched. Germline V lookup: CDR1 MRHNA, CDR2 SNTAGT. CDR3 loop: CASSDSGGPGETQYF. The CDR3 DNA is TGTGCCAGCAGTGATAGCGGGGGGCCAGGAGAGACCCAGTACTTC.

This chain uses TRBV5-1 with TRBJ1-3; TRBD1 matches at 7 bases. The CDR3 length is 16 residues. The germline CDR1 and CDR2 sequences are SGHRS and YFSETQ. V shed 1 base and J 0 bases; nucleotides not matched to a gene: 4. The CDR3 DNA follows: TGCGCCAGCAGCTTGTCGAGGGACAGCTCTGGAAACACCATATATTTT. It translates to CASSLSRDSSGNTIYF.

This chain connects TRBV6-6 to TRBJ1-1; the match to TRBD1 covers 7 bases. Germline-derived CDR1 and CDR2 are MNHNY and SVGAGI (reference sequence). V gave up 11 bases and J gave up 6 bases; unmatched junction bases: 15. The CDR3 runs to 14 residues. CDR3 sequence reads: CAVSGTADFPEAFF. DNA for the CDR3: TGTGCCGTCTCCGGGACAGCCGACTTCCCTGAAGCTTTCTTT.

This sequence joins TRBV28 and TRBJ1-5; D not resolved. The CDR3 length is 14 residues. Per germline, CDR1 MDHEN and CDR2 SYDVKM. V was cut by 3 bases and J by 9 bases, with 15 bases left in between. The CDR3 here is CASSFREEKVPQHF. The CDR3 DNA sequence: TGTGCCAGCAGTTTTAGAGAGGAGAAGGTGCCCCAGCATTTT.

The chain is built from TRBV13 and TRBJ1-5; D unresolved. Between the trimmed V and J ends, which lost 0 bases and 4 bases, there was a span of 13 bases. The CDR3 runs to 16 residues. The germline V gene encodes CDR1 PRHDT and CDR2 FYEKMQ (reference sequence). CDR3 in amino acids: CASSLGGEGSNQPQHF. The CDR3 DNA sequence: TGTGCCAGCAGCTTAGGCGGCGAGGGATCAAATCAGCCCCAGCATTTT.

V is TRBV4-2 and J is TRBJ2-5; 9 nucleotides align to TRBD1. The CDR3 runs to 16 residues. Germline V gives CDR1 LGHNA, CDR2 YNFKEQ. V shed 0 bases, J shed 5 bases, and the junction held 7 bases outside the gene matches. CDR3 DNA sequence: TGTGCCAGCAGCCAAGATTCCGGGACAGGGAGGGAGACCCAGTACTTC. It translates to CASSQDSGTGRETQYF.

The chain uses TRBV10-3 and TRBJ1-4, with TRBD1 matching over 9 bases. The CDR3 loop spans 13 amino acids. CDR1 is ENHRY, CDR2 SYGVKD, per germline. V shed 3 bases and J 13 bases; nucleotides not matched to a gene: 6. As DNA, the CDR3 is TGTGCCATCAGTGATGGACAGGGGAGAGGACTGTTTTTT. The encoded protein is CAISDGQGRGLFF.

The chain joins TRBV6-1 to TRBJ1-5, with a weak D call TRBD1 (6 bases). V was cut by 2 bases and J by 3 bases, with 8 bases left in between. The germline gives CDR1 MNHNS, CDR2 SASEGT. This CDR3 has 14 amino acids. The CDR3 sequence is CASSETGNNQPQHF. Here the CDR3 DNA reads TGTGCCAGCAGTGAAACAGGGAACAATCAGCCCCAGCATTTT.

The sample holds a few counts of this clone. The CDR3 nucleotides are TGTGCCAGCAGCCGCGACAGGGGCTACGAGCAGTACGTC. It codes for CASSRDRGYEQYV. The chain links TRBV7-3 to TRBJ2-7, with 8 bases lining up with TRBD1. The CDR3 length is 13 residues. The germline V gene encodes CDR1 SGHTA and CDR2 FQGTGA. Trimming at V came to 5 bases and at J to 3 bases, leaving 3 bases not matched to a gene.

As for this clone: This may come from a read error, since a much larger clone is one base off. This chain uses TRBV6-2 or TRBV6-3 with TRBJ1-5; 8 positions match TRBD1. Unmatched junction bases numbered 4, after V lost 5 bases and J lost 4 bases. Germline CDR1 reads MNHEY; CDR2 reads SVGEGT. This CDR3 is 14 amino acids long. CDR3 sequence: CASSLRQGNQPQHF. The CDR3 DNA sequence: TGTGCCAGCAGTCTACGACAGGGGAATCAGCCCCAGCATTTT.

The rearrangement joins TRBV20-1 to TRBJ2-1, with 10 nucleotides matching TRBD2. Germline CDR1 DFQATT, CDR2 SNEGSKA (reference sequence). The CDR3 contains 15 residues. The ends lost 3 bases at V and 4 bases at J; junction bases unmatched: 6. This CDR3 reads CSASKRGGSYNEQFF. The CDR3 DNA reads TGCAGTGCTAGTAAGCGGGGGGGTTCTTACAATGAGCAGTTCTTC.

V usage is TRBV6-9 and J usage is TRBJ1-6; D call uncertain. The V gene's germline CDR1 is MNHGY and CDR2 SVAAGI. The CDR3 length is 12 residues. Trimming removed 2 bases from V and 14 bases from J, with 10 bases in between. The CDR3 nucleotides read TGTGCCAGCAGTTATGAGTCGGGGACCCTCCACTTT. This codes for CASSYESGTLHF.

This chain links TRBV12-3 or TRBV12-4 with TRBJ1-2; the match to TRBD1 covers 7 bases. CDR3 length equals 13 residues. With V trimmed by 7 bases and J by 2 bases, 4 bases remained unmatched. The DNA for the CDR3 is TGTGCCAGCACCTTGGACAGGAACTATGGCTACACCTTC. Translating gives CASTLDRNYGYTF.

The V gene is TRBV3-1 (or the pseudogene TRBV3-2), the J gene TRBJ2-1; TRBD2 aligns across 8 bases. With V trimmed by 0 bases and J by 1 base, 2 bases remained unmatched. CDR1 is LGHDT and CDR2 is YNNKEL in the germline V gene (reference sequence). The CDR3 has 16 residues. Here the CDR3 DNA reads TGTGCCAGCAGCCAAGACGCGGGGGGTTCCTACAATGAGCAGTTCTTC. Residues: CASSQDAGGSYNEQFF.

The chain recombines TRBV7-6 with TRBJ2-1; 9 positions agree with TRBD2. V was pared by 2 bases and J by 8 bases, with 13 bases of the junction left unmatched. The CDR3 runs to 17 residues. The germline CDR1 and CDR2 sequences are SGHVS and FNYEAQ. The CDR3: CASSLRLAGNFEDEQFF. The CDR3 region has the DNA TGTGCCAGCAGCTTAAGGCTAGCGGGGAACTTCGAGGATGAGCAGTTCTTC. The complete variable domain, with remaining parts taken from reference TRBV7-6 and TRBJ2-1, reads GAGVSQSPRYKVTKRGQDVALRCDPISGHVSLYWYRQALGQGPEFLTYFNYEAQQDKSGLPNDRFSAERPEGSISTLTIQRTEQRDSAMYRCASSLRLAGNFEDEQFFGPGTRLTVL.

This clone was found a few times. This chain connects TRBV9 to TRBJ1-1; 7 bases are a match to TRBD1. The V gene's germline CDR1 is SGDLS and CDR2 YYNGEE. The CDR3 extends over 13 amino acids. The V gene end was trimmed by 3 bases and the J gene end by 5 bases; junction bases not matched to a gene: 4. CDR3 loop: CASSEGARTEAFF. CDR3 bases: TGTGCCAGCAGCGAGGGGGCGAGAACTGAAGCTTTCTTT.

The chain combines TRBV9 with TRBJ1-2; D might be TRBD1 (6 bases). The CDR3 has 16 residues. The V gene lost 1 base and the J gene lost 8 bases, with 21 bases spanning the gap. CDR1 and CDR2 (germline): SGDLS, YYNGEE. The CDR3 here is CASSVYGTGSMAGYTF. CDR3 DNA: TGTGCCAGCAGCGTATATGGTACAGGGTCGATGGCGGGCTACACCTTC.

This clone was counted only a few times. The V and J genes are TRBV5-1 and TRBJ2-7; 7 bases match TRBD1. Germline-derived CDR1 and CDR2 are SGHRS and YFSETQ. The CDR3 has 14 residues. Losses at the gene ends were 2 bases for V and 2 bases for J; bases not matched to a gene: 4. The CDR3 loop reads CASSLTGTAYEQYF. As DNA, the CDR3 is TGCGCCAGCAGCTTAACCGGGACAGCCTACGAGCAGTACTTC.

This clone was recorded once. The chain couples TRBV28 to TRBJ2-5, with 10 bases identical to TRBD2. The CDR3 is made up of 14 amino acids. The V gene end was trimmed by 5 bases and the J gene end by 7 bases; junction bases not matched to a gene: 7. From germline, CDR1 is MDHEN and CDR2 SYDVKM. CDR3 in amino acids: CASSLLLAGWTQYF. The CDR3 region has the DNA TGTGCCAGCAGTCTCTTACTAGCGGGGTGGACCCAGTACTTC.

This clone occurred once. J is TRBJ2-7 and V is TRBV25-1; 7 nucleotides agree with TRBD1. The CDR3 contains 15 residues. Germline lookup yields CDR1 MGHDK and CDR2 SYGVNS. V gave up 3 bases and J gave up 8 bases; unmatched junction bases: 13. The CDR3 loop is CASSDSPLYRGQQYV. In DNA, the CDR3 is TGTGCCAGCAGTGATTCACCACTATACAGGGGACAGCAGTACGTC.

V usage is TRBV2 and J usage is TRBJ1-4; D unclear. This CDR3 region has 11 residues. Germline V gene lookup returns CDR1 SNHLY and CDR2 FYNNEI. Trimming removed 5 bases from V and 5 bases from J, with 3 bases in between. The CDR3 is CASSPNEKLFF. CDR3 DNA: TGTGCCAGCAGTCCAAATGAAAAACTGTTTTTT.

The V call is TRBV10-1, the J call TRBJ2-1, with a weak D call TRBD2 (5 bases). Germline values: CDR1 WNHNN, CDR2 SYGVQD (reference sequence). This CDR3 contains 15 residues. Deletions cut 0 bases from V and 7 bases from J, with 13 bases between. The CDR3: CASSESALAENEQFF. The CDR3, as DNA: TGCGCCAGCAGTGAGTCAGCGCTAGCAGAGAATGAGCAGTTCTTC.

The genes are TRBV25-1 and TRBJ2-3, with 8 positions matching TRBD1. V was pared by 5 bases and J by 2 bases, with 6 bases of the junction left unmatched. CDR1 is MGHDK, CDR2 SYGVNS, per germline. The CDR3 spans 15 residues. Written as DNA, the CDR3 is TGTGCCAGCAGTTGGGGGACAGGCACCACAGATACGCAGTATTTT. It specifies CASSWGTGTTDTQYF.

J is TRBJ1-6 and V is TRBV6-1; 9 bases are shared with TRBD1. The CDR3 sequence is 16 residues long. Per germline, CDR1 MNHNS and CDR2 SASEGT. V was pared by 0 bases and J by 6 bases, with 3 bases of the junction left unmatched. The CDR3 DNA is TGTGCCAGCAGTGAAGCTACAGGGGGCCCTAATTCACCCCTCCACTTT. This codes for CASSEATGGPNSPLHF.

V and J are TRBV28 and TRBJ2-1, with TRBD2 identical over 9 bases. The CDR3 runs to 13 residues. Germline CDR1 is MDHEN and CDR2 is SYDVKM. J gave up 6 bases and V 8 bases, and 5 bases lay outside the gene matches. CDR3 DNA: TGTGCCAGCCAAGGGCGGGGGGGCAATGAGCAGTTCTTC. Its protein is CASQGRGGNEQFF.

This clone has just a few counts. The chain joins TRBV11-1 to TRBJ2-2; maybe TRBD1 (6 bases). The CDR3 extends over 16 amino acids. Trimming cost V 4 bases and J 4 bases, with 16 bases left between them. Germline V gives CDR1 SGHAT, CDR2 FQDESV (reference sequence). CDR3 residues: CASSSTRGDITGELFF. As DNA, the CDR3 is TGTGCCAGCAGCTCGACCAGGGGAGATATCACCGGGGAGCTGTTTTTT.